These 26 T cell receptor beta chains came from one sample sequenced in a study of blood T cell repertoires in COVID-19. Profiling relied on immunoSEQ multiplex PCR, and the TCRdb table lists in-frame clones only, not all of them. The table lists tens of thousands of clones, approximately 88% of them singletons. Input material: peripheral blood. The receptors here all came from a woman aged 70-85 years with acute or convalescent COVID-19.

This clone was detected a few times. The gene calls are TRBV19 and TRBJ2-7; the D gene is possibly TRBD1 (5 bases). Germline V lookup: CDR1 LNHDA, CDR2 SQIVND (reference sequence). This CDR3 has 14 amino acids. V gave up 0 bases and J gave up 1 base, with 7 bases separating them. Written as DNA, the CDR3 is TGTGCCAGTAGTATAGAAACAGGTTCCTACGAGCAGTACTTC. Residues: CASSIETGSYEQYF. The full variable domain, completed using reference TRBV19 and TRBJ2-7, is DGGITQSPKYLFRKEGQNVTLSCEQNLNHDAMYWYRQDPGQGLRLIYYSQIVNDFQKGDIAEGYSVSREKKESFPLTVTSAQKNPTAFYLCASSIETGSYEQYFGPGTRLTVT.

The rearrangement uses TRBV13 and TRBJ2-3; TRBD2 matches 8 bases. V shed 0 bases and J 8 bases; nucleotides not matched to a gene: 4. This CDR3 is built from 14 residues. The germline V gene has CDR1 PRHDT and CDR2 FYEKMQ (reference sequence). The CDR3 sequence: CASSLGRGGRTQYF. CDR3 DNA: TGTGCCAGCAGCTTAGGACGGGGGGGCCGTACGCAGTATTTT.

This rearrangement joins TRBV5-1 to TRBJ2-7; 7 nucleotides match TRBD2. V shed 0 bases and J 2 bases; nucleotides not matched to a gene: 5. Looked up from germline, CDR1 is SGHRS and CDR2 is YFSETQ. This CDR3 spans 15 amino acids. The CDR3: CASSLGGGSPYEQYF. Written as DNA, the CDR3 is TGCGCCAGCAGCTTGGGGGGGGGTAGCCCCTACGAGCAGTACTTC.

CDR3 loop: CASSKQGDTEAFF. The CDR3 nucleotides read TGCGCCAGCTCGAAACAGGGGGACACTGAAGCTTTCTTT. This chain joins TRBV4-1 and TRBJ1-1, with TRBD1 identical over 8 bases. V dropped 8 bases and J dropped 3; count of bases not matched to a gene: 5. Germline V CDR1 and CDR2: MGHRA, YSYEKL. The CDR3 runs to 13 residues.

The rearrangement uses TRBV5-1 and TRBJ1-6; the match to TRBD1 covers 10 bases. Germline-derived CDR1 and CDR2 are SGHRS and YFSETQ. V dropped 5 bases and J dropped 7; count of bases not matched to a gene: 3. There are 14 residues in the CDR3. The CDR3 here is CASRRDRGNSPLHF. CDR3 DNA sequence: TGCGCCAGCAGAAGGGACAGGGGAAATTCACCCCTCCACTTT.

The V call is TRBV19, the J call TRBJ1-4; 7 bases are shared with TRBD1. The CDR3 contains 14 residues. The ends lost 3 bases at V and 8 bases at J; junction bases unmatched: 6. Germline V gives CDR1 LNHDA, CDR2 SQIVND (reference sequence). DNA of the CDR3: TGTGCCAGTAGTATGGGCAGGGGGAGCGAAAAACTGTTTTTT. Its translation: CASSMGRGSEKLFF.

This chain links TRBV4-2 with TRBJ2-2; possible D gene TRBD1, 5 bases. Trimming removed 2 bases from V and 3 bases from J, with 10 bases in between. From germline, CDR1 is LGHNA and CDR2 YNFKEQ. The CDR3 is 15 amino acids. DNA of the CDR3: TGTGCCAGCAGCCAAACAGGTTCTCACACCGGGGAGCTGTTTTTT. Amino acids: CASSQTGSHTGELFF.

The chain recombines TRBV18 with TRBJ2-7; D might be TRBD1 (6 bases). V was trimmed by 3 bases and J by 5 bases, leaving 14 bases between them. CDR1 and CDR2 (germline): KGHSH, LQKENI. The CDR3 is 14 amino acids. The CDR3 sequence is CASSPYPQGHEQYF. The CDR3 bases are TGTGCCAGCTCACCGTATCCTCAGGGGCACGAGCAGTACTTC.

The chain recombines TRBV15 with TRBJ1-5, with D possibly being TRBD1 (5 bases). The V gene lost 0 bases and the J gene lost 4 bases, with 10 bases spanning the gap. The CDR3 is 15 amino acids. The germline V gene encodes CDR1 LNHNV and CDR2 YYDKDF (reference sequence). The CDR3 region is CATSRDRQSNQPQHF. The CDR3 region has the DNA TGTGCCACCAGCAGAGATCGACAGTCTAATCAGCCCCAGCATTTT.

This chain links TRBV28 with TRBJ2-7, with TRBD2 matching over 10 bases. V trimming: 7 bases; J trimming: 6 bases; junction bases outside the gene matches: 6. The CDR3 has 13 residues. Germline-derived CDR1 and CDR2 are MDHEN and SYDVKM. CDR3 nucleotide sequence: TGTGCCAGCAACTCACTAGCGGGAAGCGAGCAGTACTTC. Translated, it gives CASNSLAGSEQYF.

The CDR3 coding sequence is TGTGCCAGCAGCTCAGGACAGGGTTTTGGCTACACCTTC. It encodes CASSSGQGFGYTF. The rearrangement uses TRBV7-9 and TRBJ1-2; 8 bases map to TRBD1. The CDR3 covers 13 residues. Germline-derived CDR1 and CDR2 are SEHNR and FQNEAQ (reference sequence). With V trimmed by 4 bases and J by 7 bases, 5 bases remained unmatched.

The chain recombines TRBV5-1 with TRBJ1-3, with TRBD1 matching over 9 bases. The CDR3 totals 14 residues. From germline, CDR1 is SGHRS and CDR2 YFSETQ. V was clipped by 5 bases and J by 3 bases; unmatched bases: 3. The CDR3 loop reads CASRPGQGGNTIYF. In DNA form, the CDR3 reads TGCGCCAGCAGGCCGGGACAGGGTGGAAACACCATATATTTT. Complete variable domain (other parts from reference TRBV5-1 and TRBJ1-3): KAGVTQTPRYLIKTRGQQVTLSCSPISGHRSVSWYQQTPGQGLQFLFEYFSETQRNKGNFPGRFSGRQFSNSRSEMNVSTLELGDSALYLCASRPGQGGNTIYFGEGSWLTVV.

The V and J genes are TRBV27 and TRBJ2-2; 8 positions match TRBD1. There are 15 residues in the CDR3. Germline CDR1 is MNHEY and CDR2 is SMNVEV (reference sequence). With 5 bases clipped from V and 3 bases from J, the junction kept 5 bases outside the gene matches. This chain's CDR3 is CASSTQGADTGELFF. The CDR3 DNA reads as TGTGCCAGCAGTACTCAGGGGGCGGACACCGGGGAGCTGTTTTTT.

This clone came up once. This chain uses TRBV3-1 (or the pseudogene TRBV3-2) with TRBJ1-6, with D perhaps matching TRBD1 (5 bases). Germline loops: CDR1 LGHDT, CDR2 YNNKEL (reference sequence). The ends were cut back, 4 bases at V and 14 bases at J, with 21 bases in the middle. The length of the CDR3 is 15 residues. The CDR3 DNA reads TGTGCCAGCAGCCGAGCAACAGGTCTGGTATCGTCCCTCCACTTT. Translating gives CASSRATGLVSSLHF.

This sequence joins TRBV6-5 and TRBJ1-6; weak D call: TRBD1 (5 bases). Germline lookup yields CDR1 MNHEY and CDR2 SVGAGI. The CDR3 runs 14 residues. V was cut by 6 bases and J by 7 bases, with 13 bases left in between. For the CDR3, the DNA is TGTGCCAGCAGGGACGGGCAGGGCAATTCACCCCTCCACTTT. It specifies CASRDGQGNSPLHF.

This chain joins TRBV5-6 and TRBJ1-5; a weak D match, TRBD1 (6 bases). The CDR3 is 15 residues long. Deletions cut 0 bases from V and 3 bases from J, with 10 bases between. CDR1 and CDR2 from the germline V gene are SGHDT and YYEEEE. The DNA of the CDR3 is TGTGCCAGCAGCTTGGCCGGACAGAACAATCAGCCCCAGCATTTT. Translating gives CASSLAGQNNQPQHF.

The CDR3 sequence is CATSDQPQGIAGARGTQYF. The CDR3 DNA reads TGTGCCACCAGTGACCAACCTCAGGGGATAGCGGGGGCGAGGGGTACGCAGTATTTT. The rearrangement joins TRBV24-1 to TRBJ2-3; 9 bases are a match to TRBD2. V dropped 4 bases and J dropped 8; count of bases not matched to a gene: 21. There are 19 residues in the CDR3. The germline V gene encodes CDR1 KGHDR and CDR2 SFDVKD.

V and J are TRBV4-1 and TRBJ1-4; D gene ambiguous. Germline values: CDR1 MGHRA, CDR2 YSYEKL. With 1 base removed from V and 7 bases from J, the gap between germline ends came to 7 bases. The CDR3 is 13 amino acids. The CDR3 DNA is TGCGCCAGCAGCCAAGGCGAGTCTGAAAAACTGTTTTTT. It codes for CASSQGESEKLFF.

The chain links TRBV10-3 to TRBJ1-2; perhaps TRBD1 as D (5 bases). The CDR3 covers 12 residues. The V end was cut by 4 bases, the J end by 8 bases, with 11 bases between. The V gene's germline CDR1 is ENHRY and CDR2 SYGVKD. CDR3 in amino acids: CAISGEGLGYTF. For the CDR3, the DNA is TGTGCCATCAGTGGGGAGGGGCTAGGCTACACCTTC.

This clone appeared once. This CDR3 is CASSGFGGTGELFF. In DNA, the CDR3 is TGCGCCAGCAGTGGCTTCGGGGGGACCGGGGAGCTGTTTTTT. The chain is built from TRBV10-1 and TRBJ2-2; 7 bases are a match to TRBD2. Germline assignment: CDR1 WNHNN and CDR2 SYGVQD (reference sequence). CDR3 length: 14 residues. The V gene end was trimmed by 4 bases and the J gene end by 5 bases; junction bases not matched to a gene: 4.

V usage is TRBV7-9 and J usage is TRBJ1-1, with D perhaps matching TRBD1 (6 bases). Germline V CDR1 and CDR2: SEHNR, FQNEAQ (reference sequence). Trimming took off 5 bases at V and 3 bases at J, with 13 bases between the two ends. The CDR3 is 14 residues long. CDR3 in DNA: TGTGCCAGCAGCGCATTAGGGGGTGACACTGAAGCTTTCTTT. Translation: CASSALGGDTEAFF.

In its sample, this clone was seen once. J is TRBJ1-5 and V is TRBV19; TRBD1 is a possible D gene (5 bases). The CDR3 runs 15 residues. The V gene's germline CDR1 is LNHDA and CDR2 SQIVND (reference sequence). V gave up 9 bases and J gave up 7 bases, with 22 bases separating them. The CDR3 sequence is CASDSDGTPAQPQHF. The CDR3 DNA reads TGTGCCAGCGATAGCGACGGGACTCCGGCCCAGCCCCAGCATTTT. The whole variable domain, remainder taken from reference TRBV19 and TRBJ1-5, is DGGITQSPKYLFRKEGQNVTLSCEQNLNHDAMYWYRQDPGQGLRLIYYSQIVNDFQKGDIAEGYSVSREKKESFPLTVTSAQKNPTAFYLCASDSDGTPAQPQHFGDGTRLSIL.

This chain connects TRBV28 to TRBJ1-5; 9 bases fit TRBD1. Per the germline V gene, CDR1 is MDHEN and CDR2 is SYDVKM. The CDR3 extends over 14 amino acids. Unmatched junction bases numbered 7, after V lost 6 bases and J lost 7 bases. The CDR3 region is CASRPTGGGQPQHF. CDR3 nucleotides: TGTGCCAGCAGACCGACAGGGGGGGGACAGCCCCAGCATTTT.

The chain links TRBV18 to TRBJ1-3; the D gene is possibly TRBD1 (6 bases). V lost 3 bases to trimming and J lost 0 bases, with 9 bases between them. Germline assignment: CDR1 KGHSH and CDR2 LQKENI. The CDR3 contains 15 residues. The CDR3 DNA is TGTGCCAGCTCACCCCAGGGGTTCTCTGGAAACACCATATATTTT. Residues: CASSPQGFSGNTIYF.

The chain carries TRBV3-1 (or the pseudogene TRBV3-2) and TRBJ2-1, with 7 nucleotides matching TRBD1. Germline V lookup: CDR1 LGHDT, CDR2 YNNKEL (reference sequence). CDR3 size: 15 residues. The trim removed 2 bases at V and 6 bases at J, leaving 7 bases unmatched. CDR3 DNA: TGTGCCAGCAGCCAATCTCTGGACAGGTTCAATGAGCAGTTCTTC. Protein sequence: CASSQSLDRFNEQFF.

The genes are TRBV27 and TRBJ2-2; 9 bases are a match to TRBD1. V shed 5 bases and J 3 bases; nucleotides not matched to a gene: 4. Germline CDR1 MNHEY, CDR2 SMNVEV (reference sequence). The CDR3 extends over 15 amino acids. CDR3 region: CASSPGQGYTGELFF. The CDR3 DNA follows: TGTGCCAGCAGTCCGGGACAGGGTTACACCGGGGAGCTGTTTTTT.